The rows below give T cell receptor beta chains drawn from one sample of a study of T cells after yellow fever vaccination. TCRdb re-analysed the 5' RACE reads in MiXCR, keeping a single row per CDR3 protein. The sample contains more than 95,000 distinct CDR3 sequences, 6% to 8% of which appear only once. The source was CD4+ T cells sorted from PBMCs, collected more than 8 days after the first yellow fever vaccination. The receptor source for this set is a man between 18 and 29 years old who received the YFV17D yellow fever vaccine. Both conserved end residues are part of each CDR3.

j_call v_call cdr3_length cdr3_aa
TRBJ1-5 TRBV24-1 16 CATSDHREGSNQPQHF
TRBJ1-1 TRBV14 14 CASSQGTGNTEAFF
TRBJ1-5 TRBV5-5 16 CASSLVSTDLWQPQHF
TRBJ2-2 TRBV12-3/TRBV12-4 16 CASKYNTALGTGELFF
TRBJ2-1 TRBV29-1 15 CSVERVQGASNEQFF
TRBJ2-1 TRBV5-1 13 CASSLDLSVEQFF
TRBJ2-3 TRBV11-2 13 CASSSTTGDTQYF
TRBJ1-1 TRBV18 15 CASSRTGGIDTEAFF
TRBJ2-1 TRBV10-3 15 CAISDPRGPYNEQFF
TRBJ2-3 TRBV7-9 14 CASSYPAGEDTQYF
TRBJ2-3 TRBV10-2 14 CASTATGGTDTQYF
TRBJ2-7 TRBV5-4 14 CASSPQGEAYEQYF
TRBJ2-4 TRBV30 13 CAWSRGELNIQYF
TRBJ2-4 TRBV12-3/TRBV12-4 16 CASSLRLLGRWGIQYF
TRBJ2-5 TRBV30 12 CTWSLGGETQYF
TRBJ2-3 TRBV20-1 16 CSARGGGAGFLDTQYF
TRBJ1-6 TRBV4-1 19 CASSQGGLVGTLFDSPLHF
TRBJ2-7 TRBV5-1 14 CASTWDIVSYEQYF
TRBJ1-1 TRBV12-3/TRBV12-4 13 CASSAGENTEAFF
TRBJ1-4 TRBV5-1 15 CASSRGSATNEKLFF
TRBJ1-1 TRBV5-4 15 CASSVSQGRYTEAFF
TRBJ1-1 TRBV15 16 CATSRDSVGRNTEAFF
TRBJ2-5 TRBV5-1 18 CASSLALLAGGVQETQYF
TRBJ2-5 TRBV5-1 15 CASGPGLAGQETQYF
TRBJ2-5 TRBV12-3/TRBV12-4 15 CASNTGTRVLETQYF
TRBJ1-2 TRBV4-1 20 CASSSRRLRDRPARDYGYTF
TRBJ2-5 TRBV2 15 CASTPEVAGQETQYF
TRBJ1-2 TRBV5-1 15 CASSPRPGSWGGYTF
TRBJ1-2 TRBV5-4 14 CASSLGSANYGYTF
TRBJ2-1 TRBV6-5 14 CASSYSPTLGEQFF
TRBJ2-7 TRBV15 14 CATTRDTNSYEQYF
TRBJ1-2 TRBV3-1 13 CASNPTGHYGYTF
TRBJ2-2 TRBV7-8 11 CASSLLGELFF
TRBJ2-7 TRBV4-2 17 CASSQDSLGLPFYEQYF
TRBJ2-2 TRBV7-3 14 CASSLGRGDGELFF
TRBJ1-2 TRBV20-1 14 CSARVGQGDYGYTF
TRBJ2-4 TRBV12-3/TRBV12-4 12 CATSTGKNIQYF
TRBJ1-1 TRBV5-1 17 CASSLAPGPPGGSEAFF
TRBJ1-1 TRBV6-2/TRBV6-3 14 CASSSVAVNTEAFF
TRBJ2-1 TRBV29-1 12 CSVAGGPHEQFF
TRBJ2-3 TRBV6-5 15 CASSFTGTNTDTQYF
TRBJ2-5 TRBV7-9 16 CASSGPGLAAQETQYF
TRBJ2-5 TRBV5-1 15 CASSLQGYNQETQYF
TRBJ2-1 TRBV7-6 16 CASSLVVPTAGNEQFF
TRBJ2-5 TRBV15 13 CATSRDSQETQYF
TRBJ2-7 TRBV6-2/TRBV6-3 15 CASSPRRLGDYEQYF
TRBJ2-1 TRBV7-2 16 CASSPEGTASHNEQFF
TRBJ2-4 TRBV5-5 16 CASSLDQVLAKNIQYF
TRBJ1-1 TRBV7-9 15 CASSLGTGWFTEAFF
TRBJ2-1 TRBV12-3/TRBV12-4 16 CASSSALLALNNEQFF
TRBJ2-3 TRBV24-1 18 CATSDLRASNSFTDTQYF
TRBJ1-2 TRBV7-9 15 CASSLYQTGGFGYTF
TRBJ2-3 TRBV29-1 15 CSVRGTTSSTDAQYF
TRBJ2-3 TRBV20-1 14 CSANPGGPPDTQYF